This T cell receptor (beta chain) was sequenced for a study of T cell responses to AZD1222 COVID-19 vaccine. Whole-study findings and limits: Repertoires were obtained only post-peak T cell response.

Trimming pared 0 bases from V and 3 bases from J, leaving 18 bases between. The CDR3 runs 17 residues. CDR1 and CDR2 from the germline V gene are MGHRA and YSYEKL. TCRdb's copy holds only in-frame clones and misses some; the assay was immunoSEQ multiplex PCR. The sample holds 150,000 or so clones; approximately 90% are singletons and the top ten take under 4%. As regards this clone: Its antigen is undetermined.

This TCR derives from an adult who received the AZD1222 COVID-19 vaccine. The sample consisted of peripheral blood, taken 28 days after the second AZD1222 dose. The V call is TRBV4-1, the J call TRBJ2-7, with D uncertain. The CDR3 DNA reads TGCGCCAGCAGCCAAGAAGGGTTGGGCAGGAATGACTACGAGCAGTACTTC. Translated, it gives CASSQEGLGRNDYEQYF.